This TCR beta chain was captured in a study of T cell repertoires in cytomegalovirus infection (dated by TCRdb to about 2019). Background on the whole study: Alongside well-studied HLA-B-restricted epitopes, the peptide stimulations were aimed at recently identified HLA-C-restricted CMV epitopes, whose presentation resists viral immunomodulation. Donor HLA type was relevant to the analysis, as public TCR beta signatures indicated carriage of CMV infection together with the matching HLA type. Paper-wide results and their limitations: Cumulative frequency of public TCR beta family members discriminated carriers of CMV infection plus the relevant HLA type in this cohort and an independent roughly 330-donor cohort. The ex vivo response was dominated by HLA-C-restricted CMV-specific TCR beta clonotypes, which also provided the single most frequent clonotype in two of eight donors.

This specimen's treatment or condition label, interpreted: in vitro stimulation with specific CMV peptide epitopes to enrich CMV-specific T cells. Reads for this sample came from an Illumina HiSeq 1500. TCRdb cleaned the public reads at Q25 with fastp, built clones with MiXCR and kept in-frame beta chains. Records with the same CDR3 protein are collapsed into one entry carrying the most frequent genes and DNA. The sample table lists about 900,000 distinct CDR3 sequences, about a third of them with a count of one. About 14% of the sample is in the top ten clones. The CDR3, cysteine through phenylalanine, is 15 amino acids long. The entry retains the CDR3 DNA only, 45 bases that are in frame from base 1. According to the germline V gene, CDR1 reads SGHTA and CDR2 reads FQGNSA. The trim is 4 bases for V and 5 bases for J, with a gap of 14 bases between the germline ends. This clonotype was observed at least ten times. It has no known antigen specificity. The record has no base qualities; no much larger clone is one base away.

The chain is assembled from TRBV7-2 and TRBJ1-4; confidence is insufficient to name the D gene. The sample in question was cultured CD8+ T cells from PBMCs, obtained from culture after CMV antigen stimulation. This receptor was identified in a human donor in good health (CMV status not recorded). Some clones in this sample may be carry-over from other donors' samples. The CDR3 protein sequence reads: CASSSLASRNEKLFF. The DNA is TGTGCCAGCAGCTCCCTGGCGTCCAGAAATGAAAAACTGTTTTTT.